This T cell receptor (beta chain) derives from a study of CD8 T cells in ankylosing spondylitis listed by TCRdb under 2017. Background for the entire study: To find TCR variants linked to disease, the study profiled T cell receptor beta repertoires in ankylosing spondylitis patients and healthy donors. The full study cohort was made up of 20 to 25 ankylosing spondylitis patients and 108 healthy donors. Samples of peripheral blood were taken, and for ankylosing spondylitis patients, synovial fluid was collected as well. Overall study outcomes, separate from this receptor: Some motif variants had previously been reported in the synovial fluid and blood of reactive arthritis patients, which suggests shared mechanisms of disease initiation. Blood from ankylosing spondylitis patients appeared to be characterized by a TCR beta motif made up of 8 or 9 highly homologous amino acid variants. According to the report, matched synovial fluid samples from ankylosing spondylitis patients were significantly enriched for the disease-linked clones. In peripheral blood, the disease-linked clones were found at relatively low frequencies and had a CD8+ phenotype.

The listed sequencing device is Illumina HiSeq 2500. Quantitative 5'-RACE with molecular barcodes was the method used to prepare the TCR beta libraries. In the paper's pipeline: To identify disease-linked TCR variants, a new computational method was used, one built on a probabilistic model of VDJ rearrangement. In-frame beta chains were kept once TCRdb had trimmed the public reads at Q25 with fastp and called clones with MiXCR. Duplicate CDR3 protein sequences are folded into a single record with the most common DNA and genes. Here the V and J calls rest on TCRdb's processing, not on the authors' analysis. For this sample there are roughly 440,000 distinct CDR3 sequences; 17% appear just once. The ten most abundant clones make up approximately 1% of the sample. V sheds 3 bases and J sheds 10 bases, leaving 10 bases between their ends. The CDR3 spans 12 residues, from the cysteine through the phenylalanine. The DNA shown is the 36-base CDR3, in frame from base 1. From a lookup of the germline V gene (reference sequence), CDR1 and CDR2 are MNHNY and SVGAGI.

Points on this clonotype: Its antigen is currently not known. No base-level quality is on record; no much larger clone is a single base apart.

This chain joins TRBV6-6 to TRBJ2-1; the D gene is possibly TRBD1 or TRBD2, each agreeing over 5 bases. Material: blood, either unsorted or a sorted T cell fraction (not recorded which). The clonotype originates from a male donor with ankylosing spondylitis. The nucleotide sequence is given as TGTGCCAGCAGTTATATCGGGGACGAGCAGTTCTTC. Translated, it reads CASSYIGDEQFF.